These 29 T cell receptor beta chains share one sample of origin, sequenced in a study of T-cell memory formation after mild COVID-19. One entry per CDR3 protein, called by TCRdb with MiXCR from the 5' RACE reads. The sample lists approximately 300,000 distinct CDR3 sequences, approximately 16% occurring once. Sequencing was done on a sample of PBMCs or a T cell subset sorted from them (not recorded which). The receptors here all came from a young man who had mild COVID-19 (a few samples of this study predate the infection). Cell type and time point are not known.

The table lists this clonotype with a few counts. The chain combines TRBV4-2 with TRBJ1-1; TRBD1 might be the D (5 bases). The CDR3 has 14 residues. V shed 4 bases and J shed 1 base, with 10 bases lying between them. CDR1 is LGHNA and CDR2 is YNFKEQ in the germline V gene. CDR3 in amino acids: CASSRGVSNTEAFF. For the CDR3, the DNA is TGTGCCAGCAGCCGAGGGGTCTCGAACACTGAAGCTTTCTTT.

This clonotype appeared a few times. The chain carries TRBV4-3 and TRBJ2-1, with 12 bases lining up with TRBD2. This CDR3 contains 17 residues. With 0 bases clipped from V and 8 bases from J, the junction kept 8 bases outside the gene matches. Germline-derived CDR1 and CDR2 are LGHNA and YSLEER. The CDR3 nucleotides are TGCGCCAGCAGCCAAGAGCTAGCGGGGGGGCCAATCCATGAGCAGTTCTTC. It is translated as CASSQELAGGPIHEQFF.

This clonotype has more than one count but fewer than ten. The CDR3 sequence: CASGDLQETQYF. The CDR3 DNA follows: TGTGCCAGCGGGGACCTCCAAGAGACCCAGTACTTC. The chain couples TRBV11-2 to TRBJ2-5; tentatively, D is TRBD1 or TRBD2 (5 bases each). CDR3 length: 12 residues. Between the trimmed V and J ends, which lost 8 bases and 1 base, there was a span of 8 bases. Germline-derived CDR1 and CDR2 are SGHAT and FQNNGV.

The J gene is TRBJ2-3, the V gene TRBV3-1, with D tentatively TRBD1 or TRBD2 (5 bases each). Looked up from germline, CDR1 is LGHDT and CDR2 is YNNKEL (reference sequence). V dropped 4 bases and J dropped 0 bases, with 11 bases sitting between them. The CDR3 has 15 amino acids. Written as DNA, the CDR3 is TGTGCCAGCAGCCGTACCGGGGCTAGCACAGATACGCAGTATTTT. Amino acids: CASSRTGASTDTQYF.

The chain employs TRBV7-9 and TRBJ1-1; tentatively, D is TRBD1 (6 bases). Germline V CDR1 and CDR2: SEHNR, FQNEAQ (reference sequence). Trimming took 3 bases from V and 5 from J, leaving 10 bases between them. The CDR3 is made up of 13 amino acids. CDR3 bases: TGTGCCAGCAGCTTCCTGCAGGGGACTGAAGCTTTCTTT. Its translation is CASSFLQGTEAFF.

This clonotype was counted only a few times. The chain uses TRBV2 and TRBJ2-1; 7 nucleotides match TRBD1. The CDR3 is 12 residues long. CDR1 is SNHLY and CDR2 is FYNNEI in the germline V gene. V dropped 8 bases and J dropped 8; count of bases not matched to a gene: 6. The DNA of the CDR3 is TGTGCCAGCGACAGGGAGAGCGATGAGCAGTTCTTC. Amino acids: CASDRESDEQFF. Full variable domain (outside the CDR3, taken from reference TRBV2 and TRBJ2-1): EPEVTQTPSHQVTQMGQEVILRCVPISNHLYFYWYRQILGQKVEFLVSFYNNEISEKSEIFDDQFSVERPDGSNFTLKIRSTKLEDSAMYFCASDRESDEQFFGPGTRLTVL.

This clonotype was observed a few times. The V call is TRBV7-6, the J call TRBJ2-6; TRBD1 matches 10 bases. V lost 5 bases and J lost 0; bases outside the gene matches: 13. This CDR3 has 20 residues. Germline V gene lookup returns CDR1 SGHVS and CDR2 FNYEAQ. CDR3 sequence: CASSQEFRTGGFSGANVLTF. The CDR3 nucleotides read TGTGCCAGCAGCCAGGAATTTAGGACAGGGGGATTCTCTGGGGCCAACGTCCTGACTTTC.

The chain combines TRBV10-2 with TRBJ1-1, with D maybe TRBD1 (5 bases). V lost 7 bases to trimming and J lost 4 bases, with 13 bases between them. The germline CDR1 and CDR2 sequences are WSHSY and SAAADI. The CDR3 has 13 amino acids. CDR3 sequence (DNA): TGCGCCAGCAATTGGGGGGGACCCACTGAAGCTTTCTTT. Its protein product is CASNWGGPTEAFF.

The genes are TRBV24-1 and TRBJ2-3; no firm D call. The CDR3 covers 12 residues. V lost 0 bases and J lost 8, with 5 bases in between. The germline gives CDR1 KGHDR, CDR2 SFDVKD. The chain's CDR3 is CATSDLGPTQYF. The CDR3 coding sequence is TGTGCCACCAGTGATTTGGGACCTACGCAGTATTTT.

The chain is built from TRBV5-1 and TRBJ2-7, with 9 bases identical to TRBD1. The CDR3 sequence is 15 residues long. Germline assignment: CDR1 SGHRS and CDR2 YFSETQ. V dropped 0 bases and J dropped 6; count of bases not matched to a gene: 7. CDR3 region: CASSLEGQGGTEQYV. CDR3 DNA: TGCGCCAGCAGCTTGGAGGGACAGGGAGGGACCGAGCAGTACGTC.

CDR3 in amino acids: CASSQDESGSPQYF. The DNA for the CDR3 is TGCGCCAGCAGCCAAGATGAGTCGGGGTCCCCGCAGTATTTT. The chain employs TRBV4-3 and TRBJ2-3, with D possibly TRBD2 on 5 matching bases. V lost 0 bases to trimming and J lost 10 bases, with 14 bases between them. This CDR3 is built from 14 residues. CDR1 LGHNA and CDR2 YSLEER come from the germline V gene.

This clonotype was recorded a few times. The CDR3 bases are TGTGCCAGCAGTCAGAAAGGGGCGGTCTACAATGAGCAGTTCTTC. Translation: CASSQKGAVYNEQFF. This sequence joins TRBV7-9 and TRBJ2-1; TRBD1 is a possible D gene (5 bases). Germline-derived CDR1 and CDR2 are SEHNR and FQNEAQ (reference sequence). The CDR3 is 15 residues long. Trimming cost V 6 bases and J 3 bases, with 15 bases left between them.

This chain connects TRBV11-2 to TRBJ1-6, with TRBD1 as a possible D gene (5 bases). Germline CDR1 SGHAT, CDR2 FQNNGV. The CDR3 loop spans 18 amino acids. The V gene lost 0 bases and the J gene lost 0 bases, with 12 bases spanning the gap. CDR3 region: CASSLDRASSSYNSPLHF. DNA for the CDR3: TGTGCCAGCAGCTTAGACAGGGCCTCGAGCTCCTATAATTCACCCCTCCACTTT.

This clonotype has just a few counts. The rearrangement uses TRBV15 and TRBJ2-3, with TRBD1 matching over 8 bases. V lost 0 bases and J lost 6; bases outside the gene matches: 8. This CDR3 contains 16 residues. Germline V CDR1 and CDR2: LNHNV, YYDKDF (reference sequence). In DNA form, the CDR3 reads TGTGCCACCAGCAGAGATTTTCGGTCAGGGGGCGATACGCAGTATTTT. Translated, it gives CATSRDFRSGGDTQYF.

V usage is TRBV9 and J usage is TRBJ1-1; D is unclear. Trimming shortened V by 0 bases and J by 5 bases, and 8 bases separated the two germline ends. This CDR3 has 13 residues. The germline V gene has CDR1 SGDLS and CDR2 YYNGEE. The CDR3 loop is CASSVGGRTEAFF. CDR3 coding DNA: TGTGCCAGCAGCGTAGGAGGGCGGACTGAAGCTTTCTTT.

This clonotype came up many times. The chain uses TRBV6-1 and TRBJ2-5, with TRBD2 matching over 12 bases. Trimming at V came to 6 bases and at J to 4 bases, leaving 6 bases not matched to a gene. This CDR3 is 15 amino acids long. CDR1 and CDR2 from the germline V gene are MNHNS and SASEGT. The CDR3 DNA is TGTGCCAGCAGCGAACTAGCGGGGGGATCAGAGACCCAGTACTTC. It yields the protein CASSELAGGSETQYF.

This clonotype turned up a few times. This sequence joins TRBV27 and TRBJ2-5, with D perhaps TRBD1 or TRBD2 (5 bases each). Trimming stripped 2 bases from V and 7 bases from J, with 14 bases between. This CDR3 comprises 14 residues. The germline V gene has CDR1 MNHEY and CDR2 SMNVEV (reference sequence). This chain's CDR3 is CASSLGLGLGTQYF. The CDR3 coding sequence is TGTGCCAGCAGTTTAGGACTGGGGCTGGGGACCCAGTACTTC.

This chain connects TRBV20-1 to TRBJ2-5, with 9 nucleotides matching TRBD2. There are 15 residues in the CDR3. Per the germline V gene, CDR1 is DFQATT and CDR2 is SNEGSKA (reference sequence). The junction had 5 bases not matched to a gene; V was cut back by 1 base and J by 2 bases. The CDR3 spells CSARAAGGLQETQYF. In DNA, the CDR3 is TGCAGTGCTAGAGCAGCGGGGGGACTACAAGAGACCCAGTACTTC.

To note about this clonotype: One end of the junction is discordant with germline, which a read error may explain. V is TRBV5-1 and J is TRBJ1-4, with D perhaps TRBD1 (5 bases). Germline values: CDR1 SGHRS, CDR2 YFSETQ. The CDR3 is 15 amino acids. In DNA, the CDR3 is TGCGCCAGCAGCCCCGTAGGGACGGCTAATGAAACACTGTTTTTT. It yields the protein CASSPVGTANETLFF.

The gene calls are TRBV20-1 and TRBJ2-7; weak D call: TRBD1 (6 bases). Looked up from germline, CDR1 is DFQATT and CDR2 is SNEGSKA (reference sequence). Trimming stripped 7 bases from V and 2 bases from J, with 12 bases between. The CDR3 runs 12 residues. The CDR3 DNA reads as TGCAGTGTTGAGACAGGAACCTACGAGCAGTACGTC. Translated, it gives CSVETGTYEQYV.

The gene calls are TRBV20-1 and TRBJ2-7; D might be TRBD1 (5 bases). The germline V gene encodes CDR1 DFQATT and CDR2 SNEGSKA (reference sequence). The CDR3 has 13 amino acids. Trimming removed 1 base from V and 5 bases from J, with 12 bases in between. The CDR3: CSARAAQGDEQYF. The CDR3 nucleotides read TGCAGTGCTAGAGCTGCTCAGGGCGACGAGCAGTACTTC.

This clonotype was counted a few times. V gene TRBV30 combines with J gene TRBJ2-7; TRBD1 aligns across 9 bases. Germline loops: CDR1 GTSNPN, CDR2 SVGIG (reference sequence). V dropped 5 bases and J dropped 2; count of bases not matched to a gene: 1. This CDR3 is 12 amino acids long. The CDR3 here is CAWDRGTYEQYF. CDR3 nucleotides: TGTGCCTGGGACAGGGGGACCTACGAGCAGTACTTC.

This clonotype showed up just a few times. This chain joins TRBV4-3 and TRBJ2-1; 10 nucleotides agree with TRBD1. Germline CDR1 reads LGHNA; CDR2 reads YSLEER. The V and J ends lost 3 bases and 6 bases, in that order; junction bases with no gene match: 8. CDR3 size: 16 residues. The CDR3 sequence is CASSHSGTGAPNEQFF. The CDR3 DNA follows: TGCGCCAGCAGCCACTCCGGGACAGGGGCCCCCAATGAGCAGTTCTTC.

This clonotype was seen repeatedly, ten times or more. The J gene is TRBJ1-1, the V gene TRBV5-5, with D unresolved. Germline assignment: CDR1 SGHKS and CDR2 YYEKEE (reference sequence). The germline V and J ends were trimmed by 4 bases and 3 bases, with 13 bases remaining between them. The CDR3 is 14 residues long. CDR3 in amino acids: CASSKLSRDTEAFF. CDR3 sequence (DNA): TGTGCCAGCAGCAAACTTTCTAGGGACACTGAAGCTTTCTTT.

There are a few counts of this clonotype. V and J are TRBV4-1 and TRBJ1-2; no firm D call. Germline values: CDR1 MGHRA, CDR2 YSYEKL. Trimming left V 1 base short and J 6 bases short, with 21 bases between. There are 17 residues in the CDR3. As DNA, the CDR3 is TGCGCCAGCAGCCAAGGGAGTCCCCGAGAAACCGTGCATGGCTACACCTTC. It yields the protein CASSQGSPRETVHGYTF.

The chain links TRBV10-3 to TRBJ2-7, with 7 bases that match TRBD2. The CDR3 length is 14 residues. The V gene's germline CDR1 is ENHRY and CDR2 SYGVKD. The V and J ends lost 4 bases and 1 base, in that order; junction bases with no gene match: 4. The CDR3 here is CAISVQGGSYEQYF. Here the CDR3 DNA reads TGTGCCATCAGTGTGCAGGGAGGGTCCTACGAGCAGTACTTC.

The rearrangement links TRBV6-5 to TRBJ2-5; maybe TRBD2 (5 bases). The CDR3 runs to 16 residues. CDR1 MNHEY and CDR2 SVGAGI come from the germline V gene. Between the trimmed V and J ends, which lost 4 bases and 3 bases, there was a span of 18 bases. CDR3 sequence reads: CASSSHRREGKETQYF. The CDR3 DNA reads as TGTGCCAGCAGTTCCCACCGACGGGAAGGAAAAGAGACCCAGTACTTC.

This clonotype was detected a few times. The V and J genes are TRBV11-2 and TRBJ2-5; 9 nucleotides match TRBD2. CDR1 is SGHAT, CDR2 FQNNGV, per germline. With V trimmed by 0 bases and J by 1 base, 6 bases remained unmatched. The CDR3 runs 17 residues. This CDR3 reads CASSLEYSGGPQETQYF. CDR3 nucleotides: TGTGCCAGCAGCTTAGAGTATAGCGGGGGACCCCAAGAGACCCAGTACTTC.

The chain joins TRBV7-2 to TRBJ2-5; a possible D gene is TRBD1 (6 bases). V was pared by 3 bases and J by 5 bases, with 10 bases between. The CDR3 runs to 13 residues. CDR1 is SGHTA, CDR2 FQGNSA, per germline. The CDR3 region is CASSLTGWETQYF. CDR3 nucleotide sequence: TGTGCCAGCAGCTTGACAGGTTGGGAGACCCAGTACTTC. The full variable domain, rest sourced from reference TRBV7-2 and TRBJ2-5, is GAGVSQSPSNKVTEKGKDVELRCDPISGHTALYWYRQSLGQGLEFLIYFQGNSAPDKSGLPSDRFSAERTGGSVSTLTIQRTQQEDSAVYLCASSLTGWETQYFGPGTRLLVL.